This TCR beta chain was retrieved from a study of OX40 agonist ivuxolimab in advanced cancers. Turning to the study itself: Enrollees could have had prior anti-PD-1, anti-PD-L1 or anti-CTLA-4 therapy, which over 35% had received.

As regards this clone: Antigen specificity is unknown.

Germline lookup yields CDR1 GTSNPN and CDR2 SVGIG (reference sequence). The CDR3 sequence is 16 residues long. V lost 5 bases and J 3 bases, leaving 20 bases between the germline ends. This table comes from immunoSEQ multiplex PCR, and its TCRdb copy is limited to in-frame clones, with some not included. The sample lists some 48,000 clones; around 84% were seen once. Overall study findings and caveats: Partly responding patients at 0.1-3.0 mg/kg showed some of the smallest clonal expansion. Among some nonresponders, normalized T-cell clonal expansion was also low.

The source material was CD4+ or CD8+ T cells sorted from blood, sampled in a trial of the OX40 agonist ivuxolimab. The clonotype comes from an adult with an advanced solid tumor such as melanoma, head and neck, liver or kidney cancer. The chain is built from TRBV30 and TRBJ2-1; a weak D match, TRBD2 (6 bases). In DNA, the CDR3 is TGTGCCTGGGGGACTGGTCTGGGACTGATCTACAATGAGCAGTTCTTC. It encodes CAWGTGLGLIYNEQFF.